The T cell receptor beta chain under discussion was sequenced for a study of CDR3 diversity in severe acne. TCRdb re-called the PCR reads with MiXCR, one entry per CDR3 protein. The sample lists fewer than 100,000 distinct CDR3 sequences; 45% to 65% were seen once. The sample comprised blood. This TCR was recovered from a male donor in good health, without acne.

CDR3 protein: CASTTGGNQETQYF. The CDR3 bases are TGTGCCAGCACCACGGGGGGAAACCAAGAGACCCAGTACTTC. This sequence joins TRBV7-9 and TRBJ2-5; TRBD2 agrees at 7 bases. Germline V gene data show CDR1 as SEHNR and CDR2 as FQNEAQ (reference sequence). V lost 7 bases to trimming and J lost 0 bases; unmatched junction nucleotides: 5. The CDR3 sequence is 14 residues long. The full variable domain, its missing parts supplied by reference TRBV7-9 and TRBJ2-5, is DTGVSQNPRHKITKRGQNVTFRCDPISEHNRLYWYRQTLGQGPEFLTYFQNEAQLEKSRLLSDRFSAERPKGSFSTLEIQRTEQGDSAMYLCASTTGGNQETQYFGPGTRLLVL.